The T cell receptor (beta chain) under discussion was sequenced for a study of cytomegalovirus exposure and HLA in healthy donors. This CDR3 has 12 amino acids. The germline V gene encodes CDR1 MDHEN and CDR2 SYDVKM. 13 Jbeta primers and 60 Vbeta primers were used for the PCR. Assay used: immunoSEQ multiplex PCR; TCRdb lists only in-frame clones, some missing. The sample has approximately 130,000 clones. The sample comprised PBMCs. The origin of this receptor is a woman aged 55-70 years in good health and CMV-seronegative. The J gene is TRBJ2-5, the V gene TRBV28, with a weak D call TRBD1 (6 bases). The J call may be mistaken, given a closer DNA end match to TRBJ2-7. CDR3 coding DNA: TGTGCCAGTCATCGGACAGACTACGAGCAGTACTTC. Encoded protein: CASHRTDYEQYF.